Sequencing of this TCR beta chain was carried out in a study of identifying expanded T cells in peripheral blood. V shed 0 bases and J shed 8 bases, with 5 bases lying between them. Germline V CDR1 and CDR2: SGHVS, FQNEAQ. The CDR3 sequence is 12 residues long. Profiled with immunoSEQ multiplex PCR; TCRdb holds only in-frame clones, not every one. The data show about 80,000 clones, over 85% seen once. The TCR sequence derives from a person aged 18 to 70 in good health. This rearrangement joins TRBV7-8 to TRBJ1-3; D is undetermined. Input material: blood. The CDR3 region has the DNA TGTGCCAGCAGCTTAGCATCGGACACCATATATTTT. Translating gives CASSLASDTIYF. Full variable domain (remainder filled in from reference TRBV7-8 and TRBJ1-3): GAGVSQSPRYKVAKRGQDVALRCDPISGHVSLFWYQQALGQGPEFLTYFQNEAQLDKSGLPSDRFFAERPEGSVSTLKIQRTQQEDSAVYLCASSLASDTIYFGEGSWLTVV.